The source of this T cell receptor beta chain is a study of monozygotic twins with inflammatory bowel disease. TCRdb reprocessed the 5' RACE reads, keeping one entry per CDR3 protein, no DNA. The sample yields 350,000 to 400,000 distinct CDR3 sequences, of which the top ten take up 2% to 3%. CDR1 is SGHRS, CDR2 YFSETQ, per germline. This CDR3 is built from 13 residues. The V gene is TRBV5-1, the J gene TRBJ1-4. Input material: blood. The origin of this receptor is a human donor with ulcerative colitis or Crohn's disease, or a healthy co-twin of an affected twin (not recorded which). CDR3 sequence reads: CASSFGPNEKLFF.